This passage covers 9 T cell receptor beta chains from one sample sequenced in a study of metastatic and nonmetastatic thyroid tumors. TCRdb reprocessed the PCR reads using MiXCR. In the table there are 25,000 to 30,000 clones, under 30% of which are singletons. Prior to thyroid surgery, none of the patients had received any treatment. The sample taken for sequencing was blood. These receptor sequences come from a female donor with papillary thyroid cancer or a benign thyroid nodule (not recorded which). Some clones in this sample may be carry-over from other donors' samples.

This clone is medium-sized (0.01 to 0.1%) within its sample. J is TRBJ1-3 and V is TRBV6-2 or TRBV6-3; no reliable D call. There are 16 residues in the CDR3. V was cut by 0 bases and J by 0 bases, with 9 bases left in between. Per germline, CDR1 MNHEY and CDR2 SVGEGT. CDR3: CASSYSKQFSGNTIYF. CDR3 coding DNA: TGTGCCAGCAGTTACTCGAAGCAATTCTCTGGAAACACCATATATTTT.

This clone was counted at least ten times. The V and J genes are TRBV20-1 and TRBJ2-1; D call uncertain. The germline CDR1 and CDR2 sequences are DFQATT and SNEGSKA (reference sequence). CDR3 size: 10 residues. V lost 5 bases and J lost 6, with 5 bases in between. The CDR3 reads CSALLNEQFF. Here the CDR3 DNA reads TGCAGTGCTCTACTCAATGAGCAGTTCTTC.

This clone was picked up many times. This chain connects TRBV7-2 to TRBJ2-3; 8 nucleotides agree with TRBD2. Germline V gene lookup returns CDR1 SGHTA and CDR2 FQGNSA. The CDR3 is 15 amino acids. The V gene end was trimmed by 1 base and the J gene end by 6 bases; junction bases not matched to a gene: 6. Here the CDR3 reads CASSLGPGRADTQYF. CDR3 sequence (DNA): TGTGCCAGCAGCTTAGGTCCCGGGAGGGCGGATACGCAGTATTTT.

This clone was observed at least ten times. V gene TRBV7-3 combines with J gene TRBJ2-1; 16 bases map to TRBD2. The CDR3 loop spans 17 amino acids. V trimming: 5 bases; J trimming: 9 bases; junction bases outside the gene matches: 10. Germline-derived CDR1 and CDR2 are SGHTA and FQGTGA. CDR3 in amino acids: CASSPAPGLAGGGEQFF. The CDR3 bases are TGTGCCAGCAGCCCAGCCCCGGGACTAGCGGGAGGGGGTGAGCAGTTCTTC.

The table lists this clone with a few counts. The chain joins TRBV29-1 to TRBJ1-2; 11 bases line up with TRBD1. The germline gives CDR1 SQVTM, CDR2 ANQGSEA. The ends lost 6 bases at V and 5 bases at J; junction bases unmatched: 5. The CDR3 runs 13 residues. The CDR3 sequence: CSVRTGGIYGYTF. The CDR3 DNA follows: TGCAGCGTGCGGACAGGGGGCATTTATGGCTACACCTTC. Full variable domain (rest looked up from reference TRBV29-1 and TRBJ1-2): SAVISQKPSRDICQRGTSLTIQCQVDSQVTMMFWYRQQPGQSLTLIATANQGSEATYESGFVIDKFPISRPNLTFSTLTVSNMSPEDSSIYLCSVRTGGIYGYTFGSGTRLTVV.

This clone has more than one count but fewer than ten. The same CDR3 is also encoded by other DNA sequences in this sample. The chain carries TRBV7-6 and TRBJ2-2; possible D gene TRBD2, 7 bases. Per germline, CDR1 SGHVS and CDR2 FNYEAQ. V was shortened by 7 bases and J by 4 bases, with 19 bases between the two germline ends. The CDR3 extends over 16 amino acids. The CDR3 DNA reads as TGTGCCAGCAATCAAGGCACGGGGGGCAGCACCGGGGAGCTGTTTTTT. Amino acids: CASNQGTGGSTGELFF.

The CDR3 spells CASSPSGTGSYEQYF. Here the CDR3 DNA reads TGTGCCAGTAGTCCGTCCGGGACAGGGTCCTACGAGCAGTACTTC. The V gene is TRBV7-2, the J gene TRBJ2-7; 9 nucleotides line up with TRBD1. This CDR3 comprises 15 residues. The V gene's germline CDR1 is SGHTA and CDR2 FQGNSA. The V segment lost 9 bases and the J segment 1 base; nucleotides outside the gene matches: 10.

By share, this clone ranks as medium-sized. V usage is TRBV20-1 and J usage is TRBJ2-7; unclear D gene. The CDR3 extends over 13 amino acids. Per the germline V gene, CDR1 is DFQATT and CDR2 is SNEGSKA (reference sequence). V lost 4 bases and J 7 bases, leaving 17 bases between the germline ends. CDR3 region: CSAKGPFLGEQYF. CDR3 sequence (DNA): TGCAGTGCTAAGGGCCCCTTTCTGGGGGAGCAGTACTTC.

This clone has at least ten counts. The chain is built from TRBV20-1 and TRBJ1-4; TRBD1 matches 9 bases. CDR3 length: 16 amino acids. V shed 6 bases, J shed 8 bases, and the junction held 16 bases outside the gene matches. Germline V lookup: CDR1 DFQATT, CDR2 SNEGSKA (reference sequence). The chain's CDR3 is CSALIWGTGMREKLFF. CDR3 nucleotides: TGCAGTGCCCTGATATGGGGGACAGGGATGCGGGAAAAACTGTTTTTT.